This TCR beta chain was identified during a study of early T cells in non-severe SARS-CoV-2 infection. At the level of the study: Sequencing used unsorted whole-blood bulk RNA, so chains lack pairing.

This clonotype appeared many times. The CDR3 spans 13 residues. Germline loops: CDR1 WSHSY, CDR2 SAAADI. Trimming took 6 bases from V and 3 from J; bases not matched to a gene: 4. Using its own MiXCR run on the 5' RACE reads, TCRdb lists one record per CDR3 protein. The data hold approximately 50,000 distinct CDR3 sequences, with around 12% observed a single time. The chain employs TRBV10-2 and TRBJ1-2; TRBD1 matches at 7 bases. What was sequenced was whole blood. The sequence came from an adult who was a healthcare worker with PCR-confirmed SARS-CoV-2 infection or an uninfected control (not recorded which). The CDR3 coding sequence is TGCGCCAGCAGGAACAGGGGAGACTATGGCTACACCTTC. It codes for CASRNRGDYGYTF.